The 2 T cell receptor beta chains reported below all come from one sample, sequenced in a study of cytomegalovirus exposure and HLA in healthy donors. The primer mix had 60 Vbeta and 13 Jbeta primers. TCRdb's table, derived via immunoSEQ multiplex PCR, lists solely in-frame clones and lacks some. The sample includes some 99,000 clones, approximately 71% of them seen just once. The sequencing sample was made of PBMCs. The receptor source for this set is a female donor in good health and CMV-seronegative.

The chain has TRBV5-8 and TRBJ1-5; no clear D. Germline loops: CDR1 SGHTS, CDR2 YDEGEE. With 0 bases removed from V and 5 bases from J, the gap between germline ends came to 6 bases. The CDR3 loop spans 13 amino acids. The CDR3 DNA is TGTGCCAGCAGCTTGGGAGGTGATCAGCCCCAGCATTTT. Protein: CASSLGGDQPQHF. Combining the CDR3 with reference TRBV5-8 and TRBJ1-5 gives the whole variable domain EAGVTQSPTHLIKTRGQQATLRCSPISGHTSVYWYQQALGLGLQFLLWYDEGEERNRGNFPPRFSGRQFPNYSSELNVNALELEDSALYLCASSLGGDQPQHFGDGTRLSIL.

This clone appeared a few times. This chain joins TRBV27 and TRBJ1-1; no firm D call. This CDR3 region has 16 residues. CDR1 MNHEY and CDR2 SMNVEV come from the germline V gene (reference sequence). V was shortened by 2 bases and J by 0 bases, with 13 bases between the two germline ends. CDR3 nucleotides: TGTGCCAGCAGTTTACGGAGACCACGAATGAACACTGAAGCTTTCTTT. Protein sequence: CASSLRRPRMNTEAFF.